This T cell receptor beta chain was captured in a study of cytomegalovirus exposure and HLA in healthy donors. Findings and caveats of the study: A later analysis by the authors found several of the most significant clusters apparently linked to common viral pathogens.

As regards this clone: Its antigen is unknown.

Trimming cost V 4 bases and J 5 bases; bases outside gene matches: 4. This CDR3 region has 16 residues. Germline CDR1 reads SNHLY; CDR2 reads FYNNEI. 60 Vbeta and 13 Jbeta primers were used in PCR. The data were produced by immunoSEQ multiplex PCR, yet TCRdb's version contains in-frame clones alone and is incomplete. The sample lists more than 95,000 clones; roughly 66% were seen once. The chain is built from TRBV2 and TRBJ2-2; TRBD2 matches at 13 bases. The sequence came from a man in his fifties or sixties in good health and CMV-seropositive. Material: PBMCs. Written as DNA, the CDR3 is TGTGCCAGCAGTGTCAAACTAGCGGGGGGGACCGGGGAGCTGTTTTTT. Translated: CASSVKLAGGTGELFF.